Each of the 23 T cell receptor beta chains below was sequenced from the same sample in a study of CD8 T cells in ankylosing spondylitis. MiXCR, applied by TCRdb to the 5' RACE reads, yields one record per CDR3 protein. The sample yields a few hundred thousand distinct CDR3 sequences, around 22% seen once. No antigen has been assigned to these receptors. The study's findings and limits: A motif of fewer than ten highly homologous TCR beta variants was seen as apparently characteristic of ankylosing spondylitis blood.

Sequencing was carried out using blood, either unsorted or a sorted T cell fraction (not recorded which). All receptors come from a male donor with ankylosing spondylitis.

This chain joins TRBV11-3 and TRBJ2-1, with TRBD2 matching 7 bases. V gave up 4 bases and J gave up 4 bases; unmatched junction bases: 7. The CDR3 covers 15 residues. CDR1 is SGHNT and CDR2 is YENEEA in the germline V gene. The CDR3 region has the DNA TGTGCCAGCAGCTCGAGCGGGATAGGGTACAATGAGCAGTTCTTC. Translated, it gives CASSSSGIGYNEQFF.

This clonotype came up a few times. The CDR3 DNA is TGTGCCAGCAGTACCCCAAGACTAGCGCCCAATGAGCAGTTCTTC. As protein: CASSTPRLAPNEQFF. The V gene is TRBV6-1, the J gene TRBJ2-1; 8 nucleotides match TRBD2. This CDR3 is built from 15 residues. V lost 5 bases to trimming and J lost 6 bases; unmatched junction nucleotides: 9. Per the germline V gene, CDR1 is MNHNS and CDR2 is SASEGT.

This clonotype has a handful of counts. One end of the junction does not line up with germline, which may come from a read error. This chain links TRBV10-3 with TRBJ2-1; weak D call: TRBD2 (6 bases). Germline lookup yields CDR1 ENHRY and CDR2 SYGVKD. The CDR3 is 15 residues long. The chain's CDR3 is CAICEGSGSYNEQFF. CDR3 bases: TGTGCCATCTGTGAGGGGAGCGGGTCCTACAATGAGCAGTTCTTC.

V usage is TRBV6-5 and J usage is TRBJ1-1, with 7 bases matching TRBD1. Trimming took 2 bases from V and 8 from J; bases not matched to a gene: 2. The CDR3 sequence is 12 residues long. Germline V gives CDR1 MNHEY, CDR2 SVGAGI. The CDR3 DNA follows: TGTGCCAGCAGTTACACCAGGGGGGAAGCTTTCTTT. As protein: CASSYTRGEAFF.

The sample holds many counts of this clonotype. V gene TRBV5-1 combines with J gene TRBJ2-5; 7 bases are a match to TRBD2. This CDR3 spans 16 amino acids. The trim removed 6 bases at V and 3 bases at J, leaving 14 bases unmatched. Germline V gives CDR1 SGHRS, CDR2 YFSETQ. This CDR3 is CASNHLVRGSEETQYF. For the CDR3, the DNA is TGCGCCAGCAACCATCTCGTACGCGGGAGCGAAGAGACCCAGTACTTC.

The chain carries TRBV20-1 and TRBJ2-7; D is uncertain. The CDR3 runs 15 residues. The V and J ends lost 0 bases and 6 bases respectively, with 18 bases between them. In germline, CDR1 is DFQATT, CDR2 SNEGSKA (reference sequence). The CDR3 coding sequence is TGCAGTGCTAGAGATAACTCAAGACTCATTGGCGAGCAGTACTTC. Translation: CSARDNSRLIGEQYF.

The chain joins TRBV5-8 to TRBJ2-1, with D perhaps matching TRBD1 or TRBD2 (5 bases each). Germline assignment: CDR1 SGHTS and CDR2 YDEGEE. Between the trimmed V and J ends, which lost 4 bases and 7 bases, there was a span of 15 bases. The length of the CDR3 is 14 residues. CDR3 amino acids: CASSHWDLRNEQFF. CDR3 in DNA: TGTGCCAGCAGCCACTGGGACCTCAGGAATGAGCAGTTCTTC.

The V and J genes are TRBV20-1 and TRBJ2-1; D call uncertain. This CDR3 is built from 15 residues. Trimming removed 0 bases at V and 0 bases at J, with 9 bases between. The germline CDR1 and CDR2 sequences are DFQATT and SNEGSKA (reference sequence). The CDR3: CSARDKPGSYNEQFF. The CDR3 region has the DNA TGCAGTGCTAGAGATAAGCCAGGCTCCTACAATGAGCAGTTCTTC.

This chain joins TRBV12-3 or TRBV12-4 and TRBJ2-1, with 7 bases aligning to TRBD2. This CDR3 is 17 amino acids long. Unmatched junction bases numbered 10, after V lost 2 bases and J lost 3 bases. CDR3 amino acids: CASSLSYGTTRYNEQFF. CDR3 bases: TGTGCCAGCAGTTTAAGCTACGGGACTACACGCTACAATGAGCAGTTCTTC.

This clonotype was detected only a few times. CDR3 nucleotide sequence: TGTGCCAGCAGTTCCCTAGCGGGGTTAGCCAAAAACATTCAGTACTTC. This sequence encodes CASSSLAGLAKNIQYF. The V call is TRBV28, the J call TRBJ2-4; the match to TRBD2 covers 9 bases. From germline, CDR1 is MDHEN and CDR2 SYDVKM. The CDR3 runs to 16 residues. Losses at the gene ends were 4 bases for V and 0 bases for J; bases not matched to a gene: 4.

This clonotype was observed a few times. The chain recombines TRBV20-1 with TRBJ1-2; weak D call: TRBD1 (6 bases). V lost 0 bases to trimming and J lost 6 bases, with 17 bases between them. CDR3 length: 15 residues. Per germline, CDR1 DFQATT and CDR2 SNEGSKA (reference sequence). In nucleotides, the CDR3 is TGCAGTGCTAGAGATATGGGGGGCCTTTGGGATGGCTACACCTTC. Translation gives CSARDMGGLWDGYTF.

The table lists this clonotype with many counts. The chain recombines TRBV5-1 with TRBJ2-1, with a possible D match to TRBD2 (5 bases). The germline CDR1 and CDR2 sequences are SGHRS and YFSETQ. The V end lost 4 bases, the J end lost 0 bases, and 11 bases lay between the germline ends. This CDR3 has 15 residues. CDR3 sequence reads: CASSPTTSSYNEQFF. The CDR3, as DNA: TGCGCCAGCAGCCCGACTACCAGCTCCTACAATGAGCAGTTCTTC.

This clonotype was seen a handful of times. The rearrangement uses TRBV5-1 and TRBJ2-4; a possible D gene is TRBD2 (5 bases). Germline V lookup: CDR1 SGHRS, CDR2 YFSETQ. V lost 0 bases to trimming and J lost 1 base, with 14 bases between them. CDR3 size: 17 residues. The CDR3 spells CASSLAGDRGAKNIQYF. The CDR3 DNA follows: TGCGCCAGCAGCTTGGCCGGCGACCGCGGGGCCAAAAACATTCAGTACTTC.

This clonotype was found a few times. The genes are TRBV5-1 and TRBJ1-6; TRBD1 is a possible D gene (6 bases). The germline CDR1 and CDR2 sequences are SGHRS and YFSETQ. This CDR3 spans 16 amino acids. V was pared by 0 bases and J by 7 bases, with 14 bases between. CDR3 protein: CASSLDSTGNNSPLHF. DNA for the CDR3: TGCGCCAGCAGCTTGGATTCTACAGGGAACAATTCACCCCTCCACTTT.

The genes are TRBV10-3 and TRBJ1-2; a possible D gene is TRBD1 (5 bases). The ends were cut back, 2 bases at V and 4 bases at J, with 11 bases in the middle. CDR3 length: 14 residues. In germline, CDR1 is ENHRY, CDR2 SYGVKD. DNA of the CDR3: TGTGCCATCAGTGAGGGGGCAGCTCCCTATGGCTACACCTTC. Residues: CAISEGAAPYGYTF.

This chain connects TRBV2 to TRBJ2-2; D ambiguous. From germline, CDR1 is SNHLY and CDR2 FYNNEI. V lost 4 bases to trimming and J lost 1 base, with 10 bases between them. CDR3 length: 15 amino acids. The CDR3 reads CASSAQRMNTGELFF. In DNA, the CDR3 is TGTGCCAGCAGTGCACAGAGGATGAACACCGGGGAGCTGTTTTTT.

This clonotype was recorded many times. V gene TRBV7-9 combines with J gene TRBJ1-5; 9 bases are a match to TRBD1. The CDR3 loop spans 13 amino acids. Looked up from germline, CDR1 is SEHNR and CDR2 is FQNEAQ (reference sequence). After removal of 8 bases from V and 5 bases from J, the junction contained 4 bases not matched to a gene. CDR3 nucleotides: TGTGCCAGCTCGGGACAGGGCGATCAGCCCCAGCATTTT. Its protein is CASSGQGDQPQHF.

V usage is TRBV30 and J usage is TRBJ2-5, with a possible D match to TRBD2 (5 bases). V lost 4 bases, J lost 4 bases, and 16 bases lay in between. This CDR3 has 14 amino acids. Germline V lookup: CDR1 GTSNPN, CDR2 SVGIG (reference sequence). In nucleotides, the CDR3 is TGTGCCTGGAATCGTGACGGGAACGTAGAGACCCAGTACTTC. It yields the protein CAWNRDGNVETQYF.

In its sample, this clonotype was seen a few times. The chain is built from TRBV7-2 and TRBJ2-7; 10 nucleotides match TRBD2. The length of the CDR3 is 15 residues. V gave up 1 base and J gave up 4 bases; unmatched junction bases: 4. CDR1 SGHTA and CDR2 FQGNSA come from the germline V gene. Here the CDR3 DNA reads TGTGCCAGCAGCTTAGACGGGACTAGCGTTTACGAGCAGTACTTC. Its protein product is CASSLDGTSVYEQYF.

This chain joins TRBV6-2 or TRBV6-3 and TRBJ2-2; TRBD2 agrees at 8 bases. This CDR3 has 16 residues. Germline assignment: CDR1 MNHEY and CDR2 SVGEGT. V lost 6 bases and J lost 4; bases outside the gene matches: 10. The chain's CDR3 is CASSSPGRAITGELFF. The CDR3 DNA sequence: TGTGCCAGCAGCTCGCCCGGGAGGGCGATCACCGGGGAGCTGTTTTTT.

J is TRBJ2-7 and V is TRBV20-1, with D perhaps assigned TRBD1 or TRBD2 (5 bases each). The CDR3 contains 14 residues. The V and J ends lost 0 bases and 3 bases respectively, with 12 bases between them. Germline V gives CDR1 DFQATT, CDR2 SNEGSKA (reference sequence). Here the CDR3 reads CSARDREGFYEQYF. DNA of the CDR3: TGCAGTGCTAGAGACCGCGAGGGGTTCTACGAGCAGTACTTC.

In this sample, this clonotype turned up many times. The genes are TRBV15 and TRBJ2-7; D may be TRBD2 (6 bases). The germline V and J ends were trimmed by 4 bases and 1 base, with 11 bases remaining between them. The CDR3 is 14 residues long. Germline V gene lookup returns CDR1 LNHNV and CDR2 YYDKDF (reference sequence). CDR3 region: CATSIGSRSYEQYF. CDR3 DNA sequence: TGTGCCACCAGCATCGGGAGCAGATCCTACGAGCAGTACTTC.

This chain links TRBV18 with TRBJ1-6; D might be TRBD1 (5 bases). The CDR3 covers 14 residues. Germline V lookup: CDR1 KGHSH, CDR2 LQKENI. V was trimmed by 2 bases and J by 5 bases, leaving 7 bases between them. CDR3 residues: CASSPGANNSPLHF. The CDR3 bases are TGTGCCAGCTCACCAGGGGCAAATAATTCACCCCTCCACTTT.